What follows describes a single T cell receptor (beta chain). Its antigen is not yet known. One base away there is no much larger clone; base qualities are not given. The data were obtained in a study of cytomegalovirus exposure and HLA in healthy donors listed by TCRdb under 2017. Study-wide context: The roughly 700 repertoires of the first cohort and the 120 validation repertoires were produced on the same platform, according to a later analysis. High-throughput TCR immunosequencing, statistical association of individual TCRs with disease status, and machine learning were combined to predict cytomegalovirus infection status. In addition to the first cohort of 666 subjects, a separate validation cohort of approximately 110 different subjects was used. The study aimed to test whether cataloging public T cell receptors could reveal signatures of past pathogen exposure.

The investigation overall reported the following: The authors suggested that the approach could potentially be extended to other disease states and immunological phenotypes. In vitro tests confirmed that a few of the cytomegalovirus-associated TCR beta chains recognize cytomegalovirus antigens. The study listed around 160 TCR beta chains as associated with cytomegalovirus. A later analysis found that TCRs clustered in the first cohort also tended to co-occur in the 120 or so validation repertoires, with 94% of cluster scores above 0. Across donors, most TCR sequences were observed very rarely, whereas some public TCRs were present in many individuals. The validation cohort had no HLA typing available for a later analysis, so co-occurrence within that cohort was assessed over all 110 or so repertoires. The classifier was reported to diagnose cytomegalovirus status with high specificity and sensitivity in both the original and validation cohorts.

Library construction relied on the immunoSEQ multiplex PCR assay. Concerning the study's data processing: A statistical classification framework was developed to diagnose cytomegalovirus status using the catalog of TCR beta chain sequences. Drawn from immuneACCESS, this table holds only the in-frame rearrangements with V and J called that TCRdb kept. Clones are partly lost; checked studies trace under half to an unresolved V gene and leave the rest unexplained. The V and J calls and clone size come from that table; D and trimming were worked out from the DNA. The table for this sample lists 180,000 or so clones; approximately 89% of them were counted only once. The ten top clones hold around 7.2% of the sample. Donors formed part of the validation cohort, which comprised 120 subjects and was distinct from the first cohort of under 800 subjects. The receptor's source is a man in his thirties or forties in good health and CMV-seropositive. The sequenced sample was PBMCs.

The sequenced DNA: TGTGCCAGCAGTCGACGGGGACAGGGGGACAATGAGCAGTTCTTC. It is translated as CASSRRGQGDNEQFF. The rearrangement joined TRBV6-6 to TRBJ2-1; 11 middle bases align to TRBD1. Including the terminal cysteine and phenylalanine, the CDR3 comprises 15 residues. The CDR3 DNA has 45 bases and is translated from base 1. CDR1 MNHNY and CDR2 SVGAGI were looked up in the germline V gene (reference sequence). Germline trimming amounts to 5 bases on V and 5 bases on J, with 5 as the count of junction bases outside the gene matches.